The present T cell receptor (beta chain) was sequenced within a study of blood T cell repertoires in COVID-19. Study as a whole: Specimens from acute and convalescent COVID-19 originated in the United States, Italy and Spain.

Repertoires were generated with immunoSEQ multiplex PCR, while TCRdb's copy carries only in-frame clones and drops some. This table holds approximately 300,000 clones, roughly 90% found once. The source of this sequence is a man aged 35-49 years with acute or convalescent COVID-19. Sequencing was performed on peripheral blood.

CDR3 nucleotides: TGTGCCTTACAGAGCTCCTATAATTCACCCCTCCACTTT. As protein: CALQSSYNSPLHF. This chain joins TRBV30 and TRBJ1-6; D ambiguous. V shed 7 bases and J shed 0 bases, with 7 bases lying between them. The CDR3 spans 13 residues. Germline loops: CDR1 GTSNPN, CDR2 SVGIG (reference sequence). Looking up the rest from reference TRBV30 and TRBJ1-6 gives the full variable domain: SQTIHQWPATLVQPVGSPLSLECTVEGTSNPNLYWYRQAAGRGLQLLFYSVGIGQISSEVPQNLSASRPQDRQFILSSKKLLLSDSGFYLCALQSSYNSPLHFGNGTRLTVT.